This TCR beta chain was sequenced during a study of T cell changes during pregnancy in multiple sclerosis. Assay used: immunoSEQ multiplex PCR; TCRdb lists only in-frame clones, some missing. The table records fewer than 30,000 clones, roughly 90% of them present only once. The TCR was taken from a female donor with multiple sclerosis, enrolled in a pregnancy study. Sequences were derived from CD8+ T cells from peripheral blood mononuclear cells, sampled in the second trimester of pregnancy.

The CDR3 is CASSLDSTYEQYF. The CDR3 DNA reads as TGTGCCAGCAGCCTAGACAGCACCTACGAGCAGTACTTC. The V call is TRBV6-5, the J call TRBJ2-7; D is perhaps TRBD1 (5 bases). The CDR3 runs 13 residues. Per the germline V gene, CDR1 is MNHEY and CDR2 is SVGAGI. Between the trimmed V and J ends, which lost 6 bases and 2 bases, there was a span of 11 bases.